A selection of T cell receptor beta chains follows, all from one sample in a study of blood T cell repertoires in COVID-19. Produced via immunoSEQ multiplex PCR; TCRdb's table is partial and in-frame only. The sample holds 250,000 to 400,000 clones; about 91% are singletons and the top ten take 1.6%. Sequencing was performed on peripheral blood. These receptors all stem from a woman in her twenties or thirties with COVID-19, enrolled during active disease. The CDR3 runs from the conserved cysteine through the conserved F or W. Each record gives: V gene, D gene, J gene, clone size, CDR3 protein, CDR3 DNA. The D gene is left open where the match is weak. Not all rows give a size; the values are once, few, many and, for expanded clones, a class.

TRBV2	TRBD1	TRBJ1-5	few	CASSRTGTNSNQPQHF	TGTGCCAGCTCGAGGACAGGGACGAATAGCAATCAGCCCCAGCATTTT
TRBV12-2	-	TRBJ1-2	-	CASRSRDRAVKGPYGYTF	TGTGCAAGTCGCTCCAGGGACAGGGCGGTGAAAGGGCCCTATGGCTACACCTTC
TRBV28	-	TRBJ1-5	once	CASRPTYSNQPQHF	TGTGCCAGCAGACCTACTTATAGCAATCAGCCCCAGCATTTT
TRBV19	TRBD1	TRBJ1-1	-	CASSMTGSTEAFF	TGTGCCAGTAGTATGACAGGGAGCACTGAAGCTTTCTTT
TRBV19	-	TRBJ2-1	-	CASSIGGGFYNEQFF	TGTGCCAGTAGTATAGGGGGGGGCTTCTACAATGAGCAGTTCTTC
TRBV27	-	TRBJ1-1	-	CASSLAGITEAFF	TGTGCCAGCAGTTTAGCCGGGATCACTGAAGCTTTCTTT
TRBV2	-	TRBJ1-2	-	CASSEGENYGYTF	TGTGCCAGCAGTGAAGGAGAGAACTATGGCTACACCTTC
TRBV4-2	TRBD2	TRBJ2-1	-	CASSRGLADYNEQFF	TGTGCCAGCAGCCGGGGACTAGCGGACTACAATGAGCAGTTCTTC
TRBV2	TRBD1	TRBJ1-1	-	CASRKLGQGGTEAFF	TGTGCCAGCAGAAAACTTGGACAGGGCGGGACTGAAGCTTTCTTT
TRBV2	-	TRBJ2-2	-	CASSVRSVTGELFF	TGTGCCAGCAGTGTTCGGTCGGTCACCGGGGAGCTGTTTTTT